The sequence of this T cell receptor (beta chain) was determined in a study of CD8+CD57+ T cells in acquired aplastic anemia. Study background: Sorted cells (CD4+ and CD8+) yielded DNA amounts that averaged roughly 3.5 ug.

The use of genomic DNA as template underpinned the TCR beta VDJ and CDR3 profiling. TCRdb processed the reads anew with MiXCR; each CDR3 protein has one entry. Of about 120,000 distinct CDR3 sequences listed, 40% are singletons. For sequencing, patients were chosen who had shown expansion of CD8+CD57+ cells by flow cytometry. Every patient was diagnosed with severe acquired aplastic anemia. Patients had undergone no therapy by the time their blood was sampled. The CDR3 sequence is 16 residues long. Germline CDR1 KGHDR, CDR2 SFDVKD. Trimming cost V 3 bases and J 6 bases; bases outside gene matches: 10. Sequenced: sorted CD4+, CD8+, or CD8+CD57+ T cells (not recorded which) from PBMCs. The TCR comes from a human donor with aplastic anemia. V gene TRBV24-1 combines with J gene TRBJ2-3; TRBD2 matches at 8 bases. The CDR3 is CATSDPGGEGLDTQYF. The CDR3 region has the DNA TGTGCCACCAGTGATCCCGGGGGGGAGGGCCTGGATACGCAGTATTTT.